This TCR beta chain was sequenced during a study (dated by TCRdb to 2012 to 2014). The data were produced on an Illumina Genome Analyzer IIx. TCRdb reworked the public reads: Q25 trimming with fastp, MiXCR clone assembly, productive beta chains retained. Identical CDR3 protein sequences are pooled into one entry, listed with their most common genes and DNA. Recorded for this sample are 15,000 or so distinct CDR3 sequences; around 35% of them occurred a single time. In total, the top ten clones hold about 16% of the sample. Turning to this clonotype: Its antigen is unknown. Base qualities are not provided; no much larger clone lies one nucleotide away.

The origin of this receptor is a human donor. Sequenced: blood.

The CDR3 protein is CSARGLAGVGSYNEQFF. The sequence in DNA is TGCAGTGCTAGGGGACTAGCGGGAGTCGGTTCCTACAATGAGCAGTTCTTC. The sequence links TRBV20-1 to TRBJ2-1; 14 bases in the middle match TRBD2. The germline V gene (reference sequence) gives CDR1 as DFQATT and CDR2 as SNEGSKA. From its cysteine to its phenylalanine, the CDR3 spans 17 amino acids. The kept DNA is CDR3 alone, 51 bases in frame from the first base. Here V drops 3 bases and J drops 1 base, and the junction holds 5 bases not matched to any gene.